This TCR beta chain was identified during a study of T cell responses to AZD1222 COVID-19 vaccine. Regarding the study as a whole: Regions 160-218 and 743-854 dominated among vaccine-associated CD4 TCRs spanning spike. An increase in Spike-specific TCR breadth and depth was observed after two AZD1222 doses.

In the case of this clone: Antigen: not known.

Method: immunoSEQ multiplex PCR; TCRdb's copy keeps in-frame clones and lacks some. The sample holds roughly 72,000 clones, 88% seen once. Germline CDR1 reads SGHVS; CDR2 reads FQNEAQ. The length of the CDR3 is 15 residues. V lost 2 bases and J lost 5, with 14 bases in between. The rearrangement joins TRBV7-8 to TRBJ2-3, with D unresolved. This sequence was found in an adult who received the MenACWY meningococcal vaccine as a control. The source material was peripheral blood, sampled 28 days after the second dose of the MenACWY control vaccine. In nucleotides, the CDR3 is TGTGCCAGCAGCTTACTGGCGATTGGAGTAGATACGCAGTATTTT. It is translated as CASSLLAIGVDTQYF.